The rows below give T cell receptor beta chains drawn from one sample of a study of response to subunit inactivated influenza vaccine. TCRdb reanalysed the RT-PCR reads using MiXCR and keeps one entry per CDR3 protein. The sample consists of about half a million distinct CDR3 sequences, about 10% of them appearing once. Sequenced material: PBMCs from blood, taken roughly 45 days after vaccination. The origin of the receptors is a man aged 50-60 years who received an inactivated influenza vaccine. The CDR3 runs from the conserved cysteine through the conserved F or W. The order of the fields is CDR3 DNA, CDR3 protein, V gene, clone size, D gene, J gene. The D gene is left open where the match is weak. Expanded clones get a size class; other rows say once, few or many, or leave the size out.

cdr3_nt: TGTGCCAGCAGCTCAACACTAGCGGAGGTCTACAATGAGCAGTTCTTC; cdr3_aa: CASSSTLAEVYNEQFF; v_call: TRBV7-9; clone_size: many; d_call: TRBD2; j_call: TRBJ2-1
cdr3_nt: TGTGCCAGCAGTGTGAGGGGTTACAATGAGCAGTTCTTC; cdr3_aa: CASSVRGYNEQFF; v_call: TRBV2; clone_size: few; d_call: .; j_call: TRBJ2-1
cdr3_nt: TGCGCCAGCAGCCAAGATCTAACAGGGATTCAGGAGCAGTTCTTC; cdr3_aa: CASSQDLTGIQEQFF; v_call: TRBV4-3; clone_size: .; d_call: .; j_call: TRBJ2-1
cdr3_nt: TGTGCCAGCAGTTCCGGGGGACAGGGGGCGCGTGAGTACTTC; cdr3_aa: CASSSGGQGAREYF; v_call: TRBV6-2/TRBV6-3; clone_size: few; d_call: TRBD1; j_call: TRBJ2-7
cdr3_nt: TGCAGTGCTAGTGGTGGGGGGGATTTGGATGAGCAGTTCTTC; cdr3_aa: CSASGGGDLDEQFF; v_call: TRBV20-1; clone_size: many; d_call: TRBD2; j_call: TRBJ2-1
cdr3_nt: TGTGCCAGCAGCGCGTCAGCGGGAGCAGGAAATGAGCAGTTCTTC; cdr3_aa: CASSASAGAGNEQFF; v_call: TRBV9; clone_size: few; d_call: TRBD2; j_call: TRBJ2-1
cdr3_nt: TGCAGTGCCCGAGTAATTGATAACTATGGCTACACCTTC; cdr3_aa: CSARVIDNYGYTF; v_call: TRBV20-1; clone_size: few; d_call: .; j_call: TRBJ1-2
cdr3_nt: TGTGCCAGCAGACCGGGACTACTTCGTGACAATGAGCAGTTCTTC; cdr3_aa: CASRPGLLRDNEQFF; v_call: TRBV6-2/TRBV6-3; clone_size: many; d_call: TRBD2; j_call: TRBJ2-1
cdr3_nt: TGCGCCAGCAGCGCGGGACAGGAGATCTACGAGCAGTACTTC; cdr3_aa: CASSAGQEIYEQYF; v_call: TRBV5-1; clone_size: once; d_call: TRBD1; j_call: TRBJ2-7
cdr3_nt: TGTGCCAGCAGTTACAGCGAATCCTCTGGAAACACCATATATTTT; cdr3_aa: CASSYSESSGNTIYF; v_call: TRBV6-5; clone_size: .; d_call: .; j_call: TRBJ1-3
cdr3_nt: TGCGCCAGCAGCTTGCAGCACCTCTCGCGTAATACGCAGTATTTT; cdr3_aa: CASSLQHLSRNTQYF; v_call: TRBV5-1; clone_size: many; d_call: .; j_call: TRBJ2-3
cdr3_nt: TGTGCCAGCAGCGGCCGGGACAGCGAGAAAGAGACCCAGTACTTC; cdr3_aa: CASSGRDSEKETQYF; v_call: TRBV7-9; clone_size: .; d_call: TRBD1; j_call: TRBJ2-5
cdr3_nt: TGCAGTGCTGATGCGGGGGGGTTCGAAGAGACCCAGTACTTC; cdr3_aa: CSADAGGFEETQYF; v_call: TRBV20-1; clone_size: .; d_call: TRBD2; j_call: TRBJ2-5
cdr3_nt: TGTGCCAGCAGCCAAACAGGGGGGGACCTCTACGAGCAGTACTTC; cdr3_aa: CASSQTGGDLYEQYF; v_call: TRBV3-1; clone_size: .; d_call: .; j_call: TRBJ2-7
cdr3_nt: TGTGCCAGCAGTCGGGACGCCCCAAACTATGGCTACACCTTC; cdr3_aa: CASSRDAPNYGYTF; v_call: TRBV6-2/TRBV6-3; clone_size: few; d_call: .; j_call: TRBJ1-2
cdr3_nt: TGTGCCAGCAGTCTCGGTAGAGGGTCATTCTCCTACGAGCAGTACTTC; cdr3_aa: CASSLGRGSFSYEQYF; v_call: TRBV28; clone_size: few; d_call: .; j_call: TRBJ2-7
cdr3_nt: TGTGCCATCAGTGAGCCTAGCGGGAGCTATATTGAGCAGTTCTTC; cdr3_aa: CAISEPSGSYIEQFF; v_call: TRBV10-3; clone_size: many; d_call: TRBD2; j_call: TRBJ2-1
cdr3_nt: TGTGCCAGCAGTGAAGAGGTTCGTTGGGTTAGGACTAGCTCGTACGAGCAGTACTTC; cdr3_aa: CASSEEVRWVRTSSYEQYF; v_call: TRBV2; clone_size: few; d_call: TRBD2; j_call: TRBJ2-7
cdr3_nt: TGTGCCAGCAGCTTAGGTGGGTCCTGGTCGGAGACCCAGTACTTC; cdr3_aa: CASSLGGSWSETQYF; v_call: TRBV7-8; clone_size: .; d_call: .; j_call: TRBJ2-5
cdr3_nt: TGTGCCAGCAGACCCCCGGGACTAGCGGGAGGGTCGGACAAAAACATTCAGTACTTC; cdr3_aa: CASRPPGLAGGSDKNIQYF; v_call: TRBV11-1; clone_size: .; d_call: TRBD2; j_call: TRBJ2-4
cdr3_nt: TGCGCCAGCAGCCAAGGCAGGGGGCGCCGTATGGGAGAGCAGTACTTC; cdr3_aa: CASSQGRGRRMGEQYF; v_call: TRBV4-3; clone_size: few; d_call: TRBD1; j_call: TRBJ2-7
cdr3_nt: TGCAGTGCTAGTTTTCAGCAAGAGACCCAGTACTTC; cdr3_aa: CSASFQQETQYF; v_call: TRBV20-1; clone_size: .; d_call: .; j_call: TRBJ2-5
cdr3_nt: TGCGCCAGCAGCCACGGGGGACAGTGGGATTCACCCCTCCACTTT; cdr3_aa: CASSHGGQWDSPLHF; v_call: TRBV4-1; clone_size: few; d_call: TRBD1; j_call: TRBJ1-6
cdr3_nt: TGCAGTGCTGCCTCTCGACAGGGGGCGCGGGAGCAGTACTTC; cdr3_aa: CSAASRQGAREQYF; v_call: TRBV20-1; clone_size: .; d_call: TRBD1; j_call: TRBJ2-7
cdr3_nt: TGCGCCAGCAAGTATGAAGGAAGGGATTCACCCCTCCACTTT; cdr3_aa: CASKYEGRDSPLHF; v_call: TRBV4-1; clone_size: .; d_call: .; j_call: TRBJ1-6
cdr3_nt: TGTGCCAGCAGCTTAGATCGGGGGTGGTTAACGGAGACCCAGTACTTC; cdr3_aa: CASSLDRGWLTETQYF; v_call: TRBV7-2; clone_size: many; d_call: .; j_call: TRBJ2-5
cdr3_nt: TGTACCTCCGTAGCGGGATCCTACAATGAGCAGTTCTTC; cdr3_aa: CTSVAGSYNEQFF; v_call: TRBV30; clone_size: .; d_call: TRBD2; j_call: TRBJ2-1
cdr3_nt: TGTGCCAGCAGCTTTAAGGACATGGACTACGAGCAGTACTTC; cdr3_aa: CASSFKDMDYEQYF; v_call: TRBV13; clone_size: many; d_call: .; j_call: TRBJ2-7
cdr3_nt: TGTGCCAGCACTCGGATCGGGGCCTCGCACGAGCAGTACTTC; cdr3_aa: CASTRIGASHEQYF; v_call: TRBV12-3/TRBV12-4; clone_size: .; d_call: .; j_call: TRBJ2-7
cdr3_nt: TGTGCCAGCAGTTTCGCCCACGAGCAGTACTTC; cdr3_aa: CASSFAHEQYF; v_call: TRBV12-3/TRBV12-4; clone_size: many; d_call: .; j_call: TRBJ2-7
cdr3_nt: TGCGCCAGCAGCCAAGACCGACAGGGGGCGAGTAGAGAGACCCAGTACTTC; cdr3_aa: CASSQDRQGASRETQYF; v_call: TRBV4-3; clone_size: many; d_call: TRBD1; j_call: TRBJ2-5
cdr3_nt: TGTGCCAGCAGCTTAGTCCTCAGGGCCTTGGAGCTGTTTTTT; cdr3_aa: CASSLVLRALELFF; v_call: TRBV11-2; clone_size: many; d_call: .; j_call: TRBJ2-2
cdr3_nt: TGTGCCTGCGACGGCCCCGGACTAGCGGTCGGGGGGCAGTTCTTC; cdr3_aa: CACDGPGLAVGGQFF; v_call: TRBV30; clone_size: few; d_call: TRBD2; j_call: TRBJ2-1
cdr3_nt: TGCGCCAGCAGGTGGGCAGGGGTAACCTACAATGAGCAGTTCTTC; cdr3_aa: CASRWAGVTYNEQFF; v_call: TRBV5-1; clone_size: few; d_call: .; j_call: TRBJ2-1
cdr3_nt: TGTGCCAGCAGTTTGGGACTAGTTGGTGGTGTCGACGAGCAGTACTTC; cdr3_aa: CASSLGLVGGVDEQYF; v_call: TRBV12-3/TRBV12-4; clone_size: many; d_call: TRBD2; j_call: TRBJ2-7